The 29 T cell receptor beta chains reported below all come from one sample, sequenced in a study of blood T cell repertoires in COVID-19. The protocol was immunoSEQ multiplex PCR, while the TCRdb copy is restricted to in-frame clones and leaves out a portion. The sample contains more than 200,000 clones, about 87% of which appear only once. What was sequenced was peripheral blood. These receptors all come from a man aged 30 to 39 with COVID-19, enrolled during active disease.

The V and J genes are TRBV6-5 and TRBJ1-2; D uncertain. Germline V lookup: CDR1 MNHEY, CDR2 SVGAGI. CDR3 length: 14 residues. The V gene lost 0 bases and the J gene lost 3 bases, with 8 bases spanning the gap. The CDR3 DNA is TGTGCCAGCAGTTACTCGCGGGGTTACTATGGCTACACCTTC. The encoded protein is CASSYSRGYYGYTF.

This chain links TRBV3-1 (or the pseudogene TRBV3-2) with TRBJ2-2; perhaps TRBD1 as D (5 bases). V lost 0 bases and J 4 bases, leaving 6 bases between the germline ends. The CDR3 totals 14 residues. Per the germline V gene, CDR1 is LGHDT and CDR2 is YNNKEL (reference sequence). CDR3 amino acids: CASSQDRGTGELFF. The CDR3 DNA reads as TGTGCCAGCAGCCAAGATAGGGGCACCGGGGAGCTGTTTTTT.

The CDR3 protein is CASSPGGGISYEQYF. The CDR3, as DNA: TGTGCCAGCAGCCCGGGAGGGGGGATATCCTACGAGCAGTACTTC. This chain links TRBV7-2 with TRBJ2-7; 8 nucleotides match TRBD2. The CDR3 has 15 residues. Germline V gene data show CDR1 as SGHTA and CDR2 as FQGNSA. V shed 5 bases, J shed 1 base, and the junction held 7 bases outside the gene matches.

This clone was seen only once. V gene TRBV7-2 combines with J gene TRBJ2-1; TRBD2 agrees at 11 bases. The V gene's germline CDR1 is SGHTA and CDR2 FQGNSA. This CDR3 region has 15 residues. V was pared by 3 bases and J by 7 bases, with 5 bases of the junction left unmatched. Written as DNA, the CDR3 is TGTGCCAGCAGCTTCGGTCTAGCGGGGGGAAATGAGCAGTTCTTC. This gives the protein CASSFGLAGGNEQFF.

This chain joins TRBV21-1 and TRBJ2-1; TRBD1, the table's D call, lacks a check against the DNA. TRBV21-1 is reported as a pseudogene. The CDR3 has 13 residues. CDR3 amino acids: CASRGQSYNEQFF. The CDR3 DNA is TGTGCCAGCAGGGGACAGTCCTACAATGAGCAGTTCTTC.

This clone has just a few counts. This rearrangement joins TRBV5-6 to TRBJ2-7, with D hard to call. The CDR3 spans 13 residues. V lost 2 bases and J lost 12, with 18 bases in between. Looked up from germline, CDR1 is SGHDT and CDR2 is YYEEEE. The CDR3 DNA follows: TGTGCCAGCAGCTTCAATCATTGGTTAGATCCGTACTTC. Encoded protein: CASSFNHWLDPYF.

This chain connects TRBV6-5 to TRBJ1-6; maybe TRBD1 (6 bases). The CDR3 contains 15 residues. Germline V CDR1 and CDR2: MNHEY, SVGAGI. The V end was cut by 6 bases, the J end by 10 bases, with 19 bases between. Here the CDR3 DNA reads TGTGCCAGCAGCGTAACCGGGACATATACCTCACCCCTCCACTTT. It codes for CASSVTGTYTSPLHF.

The rearrangement joins TRBV6-5 to TRBJ2-2, with 8 bases aligning to TRBD1. CDR1 MNHEY and CDR2 SVGAGI come from the germline V gene. The CDR3 sequence is 15 residues long. V dropped 6 bases and J dropped 4; count of bases not matched to a gene: 7. This CDR3 reads CASSPTGVGTGELFF. The CDR3 DNA is TGTGCCAGCAGCCCGACAGGGGTGGGCACCGGGGAGCTGTTTTTT.

The V gene is TRBV6-4, the J gene TRBJ1-1; D is unclear. Deletions cut 6 bases from V and 1 base from J, with 18 bases between. Looked up from germline, CDR1 is MRHNA and CDR2 is SNTAGT. The CDR3 length is 16 residues. For the CDR3, the DNA is TGTGCCAGCAGCAGACATTCGAGACCGACGAACACTGAAGCTTTCTTT. This gives the protein CASSRHSRPTNTEAFF.

The chain has TRBV4-2 and TRBJ2-7; 9 bases map to TRBD1. The CDR3 runs to 14 residues. The germline V gene encodes CDR1 LGHNA and CDR2 YNFKEQ. Trimming at V came to 4 bases and at J to 4 bases, leaving 5 bases not matched to a gene. CDR3 bases: TGTGCCAGCAGCCCGGGACAGGGAGGGTACGAGCAGTACTTC. Translated: CASSPGQGGYEQYF.

The chain recombines TRBV5-1 with TRBJ2-7, with no clear D. CDR1 SGHRS and CDR2 YFSETQ come from the germline V gene. The CDR3 has 13 residues. Between the trimmed V and J ends, which lost 4 bases and 2 bases, there was a span of 10 bases. CDR3 DNA sequence: TGCGCCAGCAGCGATACCTACCCCTACGAGCAGTACTTC. It codes for CASSDTYPYEQYF.

The chain joins TRBV6-5 to TRBJ1-2; D call uncertain. Germline CDR1 reads MNHEY; CDR2 reads SVGAGI. The V and J ends lost 5 bases and 4 bases respectively, with 14 bases between them. This CDR3 has 14 residues. CDR3 nucleotides: TGTGCCAGCAGTACCCGTAGGGAGGGCTATGGCTACACCTTC. As protein: CASSTRREGYGYTF.

The rearrangement uses TRBV7-9 and TRBJ2-1; weak D call: TRBD2 (5 bases). The V gene lost 5 bases and the J gene lost 0 bases, with 8 bases spanning the gap. The V gene's germline CDR1 is SEHNR and CDR2 FQNEAQ (reference sequence). This CDR3 contains 14 residues. CDR3 region: CASSPSGSYNEQFF. CDR3 in DNA: TGTGCCAGCAGCCCAAGCGGCTCCTACAATGAGCAGTTCTTC.

The V call is TRBV5-1, the J call TRBJ2-3; 8 nucleotides line up with TRBD2. This CDR3 has 14 residues. V lost 4 bases and J lost 1; bases outside the gene matches: 2. Germline V lookup: CDR1 SGHRS, CDR2 YFSETQ. CDR3 region: CASSAGGGTDTQYF. In DNA form, the CDR3 reads TGCGCCAGCAGCGCGGGAGGTGGCACAGATACGCAGTATTTT.

The genes are TRBV16 and TRBJ1-5, with D maybe TRBD1 (5 bases). CDR1 and CDR2 from the germline V gene are KGHSY and FQNENV. Trimming took off 8 bases at V and 0 bases at J, with 17 bases between the two ends. The CDR3 totals 16 residues. The CDR3 sequence: CASVGGQGYSNQPQHF. The CDR3 coding sequence is TGTGCCAGCGTTGGAGGGCAGGGCTATAGCAATCAGCCCCAGCATTTT.

The chain couples TRBV10-3 to TRBJ1-1; possible D gene TRBD1, 6 bases. Trimming took off 2 bases at V and 7 bases at J, with 11 bases between the two ends. Germline CDR1 and CDR2: ENHRY and SYGVKD. The CDR3 has 13 amino acids. Here the CDR3 reads CAISEAGEYEAFF. The CDR3, as DNA: TGTGCCATCAGTGAGGCAGGGGAGTATGAAGCTTTCTTT.

This chain links TRBV7-3 with TRBJ2-1; D may be TRBD2 (6 bases). This CDR3 has 15 amino acids. Trimming left V 0 bases short and J 4 bases short, with 10 bases between. Germline V lookup: CDR1 SGHTA, CDR2 FQGTGA. CDR3 bases: TGTGCCAGCAGCTTAACTAGCGGCCCTTACAATGAGCAGTTCTTC. Protein sequence: CASSLTSGPYNEQFF. The full variable domain, its missing parts supplied by reference TRBV7-3 and TRBJ2-1, is GAGVSQTPSNKVTEKGKYVELRCDPISGHTALYWYRQSLGQGPEFLIYFQGTGAADDSGLPNDRFFAVRPEGSVSTLKIQRTERGDSAVYLCASSLTSGPYNEQFFGPGTRLTVL.

The rearrangement links TRBV6-2 or TRBV6-3 to TRBJ1-1, with D hard to call. Germline V gene data show CDR1 as MNHEY and CDR2 as SVGEGT. The CDR3 has 12 amino acids. V lost 6 bases, J lost 8 bases, and 13 bases lay in between. CDR3 DNA: TGTGCCAGCAGCTTACTCCCGGGAGAAGCTTTCTTT. It translates to CASSLLPGEAFF.

The CDR3 region has the DNA TGTGCCAGCAGAAGGTGGGAGGTTAGGATAGGGACAGGGGGCAATCAGCCCCAGCATTTT. Its translation is CASRRWEVRIGTGGNQPQHF. This chain joins TRBV21-1 and TRBJ1-5; TRBD1 is taken as the D call from the table, unchecked against the DNA. TRBV21-1 is marked as a pseudogene. The CDR3 contains 20 residues.

This chain joins TRBV7-9 and TRBJ2-1, with D possibly being TRBD2 (5 bases). Per germline, CDR1 SEHNR and CDR2 FQNEAQ (reference sequence). V gave up 3 bases and J gave up 8 bases, with 11 bases separating them. The CDR3 consists of 13 residues. The CDR3, as DNA: TGTGCCAGCAGCTTCTCCCTAGCATATGAGCAGTTCTTC. It encodes CASSFSLAYEQFF. The complete variable domain, with remaining parts taken from reference TRBV7-9 and TRBJ2-1, reads DTGVSQNPRHKITKRGQNVTFRCDPISEHNRLYWYRQTLGQGPEFLTYFQNEAQLEKSRLLSDRFSAERPKGSFSTLEIQRTEQGDSAMYLCASSFSLAYEQFFGPGTRLTVL.

This sequence joins TRBV7-9 and TRBJ2-1, with 10 positions matching TRBD2. The V gene end was trimmed by 1 base and the J gene end by 5 bases; junction bases not matched to a gene: 11. CDR3 length: 18 residues. The germline V gene encodes CDR1 SEHNR and CDR2 FQNEAQ (reference sequence). CDR3 protein: CASSLGGSALAGNNEQFF. As DNA, the CDR3 is TGTGCCAGCAGCTTAGGGGGTAGTGCACTAGCGGGAAACAATGAGCAGTTCTTC.

The chain is built from TRBV13 and TRBJ1-5, with TRBD1 as a possible D gene (5 bases). This CDR3 spans 12 amino acids. V was trimmed by 5 bases and J by 5 bases, leaving 7 bases between them. In germline, CDR1 is PRHDT, CDR2 FYEKMQ (reference sequence). The CDR3 loop is CASSQGDQPQHF. The CDR3 bases are TGTGCCAGCAGCCAAGGGGATCAGCCCCAGCATTTT.

The chain links TRBV2 to TRBJ1-1; possible D gene TRBD1, 6 bases. V was clipped by 3 bases and J by 2 bases, with 10 bases between them. The CDR3 runs 14 residues. Germline V CDR1 and CDR2: SNHLY, FYNNEI. CDR3 DNA sequence: TGTGCCAGCAGTGAGTGGACAGCTAACACTGAAGCTTTCTTT. Encoded protein: CASSEWTANTEAFF.

This clone was picked up one time. J is TRBJ2-6 and V is TRBV9; TRBD2 matches 8 bases. Unmatched junction bases numbered 21, after V lost 3 bases and J lost 4 bases. The CDR3 totals 21 residues. Germline V gene data show CDR1 as SGDLS and CDR2 as YYNGEE. The CDR3 sequence is CASSAQAGDGHILSGANVLTF. Written as DNA, the CDR3 is TGTGCCAGCAGCGCTCAAGCGGGGGATGGGCACATACTCTCGGGGGCCAACGTCCTGACTTTC.

The chain recombines TRBV28 with TRBJ1-3; 8 nucleotides line up with TRBD1. Germline CDR1 is MDHEN and CDR2 is SYDVKM. The CDR3 has 15 residues. Losses at the gene ends were 3 bases for V and 4 bases for J; bases not matched to a gene: 5. The chain's CDR3 is CASSFQGAAGNTIYF. CDR3 sequence (DNA): TGTGCCAGCAGTTTTCAGGGGGCAGCGGGAAACACCATATATTTT. Full variable domain (remainder filled in from reference TRBV28 and TRBJ1-3): DVKVTQSSRYLVKRTGEKVFLECVQDMDHENMFWYRQDPGLGLRLIYFSYDVKMKEKGDIPEGYSVSREKKERFSLILESASTNQTSMYLCASSFQGAAGNTIYFGEGSWLTVV.

V usage is TRBV7-3 and J usage is TRBJ2-7; 12 bases map to TRBD1. The J segment lost 6 bases and the V segment lost 1 base, leaving 10 bases of the junction unmatched. The CDR3 is made up of 17 amino acids. Germline V lookup: CDR1 SGHTA, CDR2 FQGTGA. The CDR3 loop reads CASSLNPAGTGGGEQYF. CDR3 DNA sequence: TGTGCCAGCAGCTTAAATCCGGCCGGGACAGGGGGCGGCGAGCAGTACTTC.

The V call is TRBV11-2, the J call TRBJ2-7; D perhaps matches TRBD1 (6 bases). Trimming cost V 1 base and J 4 bases, with 14 bases left between them. Germline V gene sequence: CDR1 SGHAT, CDR2 FQNNGV. The CDR3 runs to 15 residues. The CDR3 sequence is CASSLGETGIYEQYF. The CDR3 coding sequence is TGTGCCAGCAGCTTAGGTGAAACAGGGATATACGAGCAGTACTTC. Filled out from reference TRBV11-2 and TRBJ2-7, the complete variable domain reads EAGVAQSPRYKIIEKRQSVAFWCNPISGHATLYWYQQILGQGPKLLIQFQNNGVVDDSQLPKDRFSAERLKGVDSTLKIQPAKLEDSAVYLCASSLGETGIYEQYFGPGTRLTVT.

The J gene is TRBJ1-2, the V gene TRBV7-2, with D perhaps TRBD1 (6 bases). Trimming pared 3 bases from V and 8 bases from J, leaving 16 bases between. Per germline, CDR1 SGHTA and CDR2 FQGNSA. The CDR3 sequence is 14 residues long. The CDR3 loop reads CASSFGAGAWGYTF. The CDR3 DNA is TGTGCCAGCAGCTTTGGAGCAGGGGCCTGGGGCTACACCTTC. The whole variable domain, remainder taken from reference TRBV7-2 and TRBJ1-2, is GAGVSQSPSNKVTEKGKDVELRCDPISGHTALYWYRQSLGQGLEFLIYFQGNSAPDKSGLPSDRFSAERTGGSVSTLTIQRTQQEDSAVYLCASSFGAGAWGYTFGSGTRLTVV.

CDR3 loop: CAISESHDTNQPQHF. As DNA, the CDR3 is TGTGCCATCAGTGAGTCGCACGACACTAATCAGCCCCAGCATTTT. V gene TRBV10-3 combines with J gene TRBJ1-5; D call uncertain. Trimming pared 0 bases from V and 4 bases from J, leaving 10 bases between. CDR1 ENHRY and CDR2 SYGVKD come from the germline V gene. The CDR3 covers 15 residues.